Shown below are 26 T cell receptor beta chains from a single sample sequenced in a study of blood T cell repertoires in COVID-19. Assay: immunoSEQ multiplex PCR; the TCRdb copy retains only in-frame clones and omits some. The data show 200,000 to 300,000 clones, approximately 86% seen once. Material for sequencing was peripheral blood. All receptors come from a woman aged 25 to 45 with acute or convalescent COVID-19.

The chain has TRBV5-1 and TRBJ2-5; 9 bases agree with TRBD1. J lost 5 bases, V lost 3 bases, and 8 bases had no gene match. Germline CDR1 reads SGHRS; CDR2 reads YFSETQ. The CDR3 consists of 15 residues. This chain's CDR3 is CASSSGQGLPETQYF. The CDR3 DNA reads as TGCGCCAGCAGCTCTGGACAGGGGCTGCCGGAGACCCAGTACTTC.

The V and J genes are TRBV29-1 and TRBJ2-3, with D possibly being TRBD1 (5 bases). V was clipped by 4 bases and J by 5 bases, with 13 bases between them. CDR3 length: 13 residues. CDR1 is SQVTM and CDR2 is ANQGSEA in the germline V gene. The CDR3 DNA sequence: TGCAGCGTTGGAGGTTCAGGGCGAGATACGCAGTATTTT. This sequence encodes CSVGGSGRDTQYF.

The CDR3 bases are TGTGCCAGCAAGCGGGATCTGGATGAGCAGTTCTTC. The encoded protein is CASKRDLDEQFF. The J gene is TRBJ2-1, the V gene TRBV12-3 or TRBV12-4, with 7 bases that match TRBD2. Trimming cost V 7 bases and J 8 bases; bases outside gene matches: 5. The CDR3 runs to 12 residues.

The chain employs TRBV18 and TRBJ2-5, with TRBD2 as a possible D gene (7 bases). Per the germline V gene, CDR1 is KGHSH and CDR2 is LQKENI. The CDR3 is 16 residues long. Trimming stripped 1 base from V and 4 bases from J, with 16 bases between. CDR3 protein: CASSPLHTGRGETQYF. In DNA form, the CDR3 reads TGTGCCAGCTCACCACTACACACAGGGAGGGGAGAGACCCAGTACTTC.

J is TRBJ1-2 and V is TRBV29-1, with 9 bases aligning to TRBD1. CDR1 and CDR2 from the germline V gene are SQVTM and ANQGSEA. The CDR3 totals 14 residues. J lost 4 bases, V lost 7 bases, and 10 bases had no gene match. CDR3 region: CSAAPGQGFYGYTF. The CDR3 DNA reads TGCAGCGCCGCCCCGGGACAGGGTTTCTATGGCTACACCTTC.

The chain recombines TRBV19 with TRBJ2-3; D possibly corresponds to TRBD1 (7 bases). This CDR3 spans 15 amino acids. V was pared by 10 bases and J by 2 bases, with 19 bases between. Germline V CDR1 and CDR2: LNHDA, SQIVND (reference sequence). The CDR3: CATVETGRFTDTQYF. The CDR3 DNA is TGTGCCACCGTAGAGACAGGGAGGTTCACAGATACGCAGTATTTT.

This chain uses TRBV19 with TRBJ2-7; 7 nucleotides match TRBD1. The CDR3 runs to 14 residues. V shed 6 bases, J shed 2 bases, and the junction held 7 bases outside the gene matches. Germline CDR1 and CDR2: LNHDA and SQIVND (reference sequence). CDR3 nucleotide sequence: TGTGCCAGTAGGAGACAGGGAGAAGCCTACGAGCAGTACTTC. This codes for CASRRQGEAYEQYF.

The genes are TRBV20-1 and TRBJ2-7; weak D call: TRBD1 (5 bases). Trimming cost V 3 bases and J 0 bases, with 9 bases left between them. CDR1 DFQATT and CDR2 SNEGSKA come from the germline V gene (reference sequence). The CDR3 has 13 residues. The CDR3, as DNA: TGCAGTGCTAGTGACAGAATCTCCTACGAGCAGTACTTC. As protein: CSASDRISYEQYF.

Here the CDR3 reads CASSPGTGSGYTF. For the CDR3, the DNA is TGTGCCAGCTCACCGGGGACAGGGAGTGGCTACACCTTC. This chain uses TRBV18 with TRBJ1-2; 9 nucleotides line up with TRBD1. The CDR3 extends over 13 amino acids. The V and J ends lost 3 bases and 7 bases, in that order; junction bases with no gene match: 3. CDR1 is KGHSH, CDR2 LQKENI, per germline.

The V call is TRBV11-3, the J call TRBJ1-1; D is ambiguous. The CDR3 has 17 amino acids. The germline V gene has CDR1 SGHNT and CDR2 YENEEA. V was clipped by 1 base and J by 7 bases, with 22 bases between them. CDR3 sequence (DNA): TGTGCCAGCAGCTTAGTTTTCTCTGGCAAGGGAGAATATGAAGCTTTCTTT. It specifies CASSLVFSGKGEYEAFF.

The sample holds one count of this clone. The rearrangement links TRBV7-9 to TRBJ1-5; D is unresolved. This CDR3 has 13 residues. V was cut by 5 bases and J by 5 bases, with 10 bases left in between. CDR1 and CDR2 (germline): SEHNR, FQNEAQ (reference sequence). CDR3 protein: CASSQLADQPQHF. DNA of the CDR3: TGTGCCAGCAGCCAGTTGGCGGATCAGCCCCAGCATTTT.

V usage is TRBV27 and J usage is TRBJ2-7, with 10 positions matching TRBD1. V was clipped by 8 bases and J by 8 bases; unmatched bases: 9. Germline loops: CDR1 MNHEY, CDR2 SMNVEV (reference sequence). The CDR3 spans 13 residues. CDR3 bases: TGTGCCAGCCAGGGACAGGGGTCGTTGAAGCAGTACTTC. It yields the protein CASQGQGSLKQYF.

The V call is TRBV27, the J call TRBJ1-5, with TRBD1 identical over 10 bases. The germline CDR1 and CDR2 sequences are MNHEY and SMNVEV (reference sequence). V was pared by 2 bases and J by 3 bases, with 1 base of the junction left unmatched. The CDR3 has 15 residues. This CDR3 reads CASSLRQGANQPQHF. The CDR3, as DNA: TGTGCCAGCAGTTTACGACAGGGGGCCAATCAGCCCCAGCATTTT.

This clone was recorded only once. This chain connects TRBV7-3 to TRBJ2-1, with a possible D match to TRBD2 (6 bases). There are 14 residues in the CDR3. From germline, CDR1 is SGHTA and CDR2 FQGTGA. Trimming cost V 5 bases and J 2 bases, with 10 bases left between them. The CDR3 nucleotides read TGTGCCAGCAGCCGACTAGGAACCTACAATGAGCAGTTCTTC. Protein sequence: CASSRLGTYNEQFF.

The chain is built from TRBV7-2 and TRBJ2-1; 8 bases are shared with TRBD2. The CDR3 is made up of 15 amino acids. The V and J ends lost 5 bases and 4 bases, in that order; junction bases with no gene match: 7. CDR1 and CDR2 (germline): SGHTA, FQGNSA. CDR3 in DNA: TGTGCCAGCAGCCCAGAAGCGGGAGCGTACAATGAGCAGTTCTTC. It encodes CASSPEAGAYNEQFF. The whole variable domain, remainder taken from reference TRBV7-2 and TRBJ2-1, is GAGVSQSPSNKVTEKGKDVELRCDPISGHTALYWYRQSLGQGLEFLIYFQGNSAPDKSGLPSDRFSAERTGGSVSTLTIQRTQQEDSAVYLCASSPEAGAYNEQFFGPGTRLTVL.

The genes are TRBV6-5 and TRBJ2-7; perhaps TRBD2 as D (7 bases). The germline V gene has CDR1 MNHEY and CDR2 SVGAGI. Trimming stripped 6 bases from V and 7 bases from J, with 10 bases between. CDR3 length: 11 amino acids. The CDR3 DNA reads TGTGCCAGCAGAAGGGGGGGGGAGCAGTACTTC. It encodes CASRRGGEQYF.

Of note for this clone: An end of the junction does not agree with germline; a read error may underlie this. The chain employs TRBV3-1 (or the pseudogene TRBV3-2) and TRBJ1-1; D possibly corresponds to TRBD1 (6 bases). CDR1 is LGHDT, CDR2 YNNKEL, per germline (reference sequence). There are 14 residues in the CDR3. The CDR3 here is CASNQRGGNTEAFF. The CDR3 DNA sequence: TGTGCCAGCAACCAAAGGGGGGGGAACACTGAAGCTTTCTTT.

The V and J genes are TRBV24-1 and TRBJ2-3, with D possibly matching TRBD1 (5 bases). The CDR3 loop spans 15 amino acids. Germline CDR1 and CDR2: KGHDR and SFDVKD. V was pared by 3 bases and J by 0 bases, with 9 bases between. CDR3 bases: TGTGCCACCAGTGATAGCCAGGGAAGCACAGATACGCAGTATTTT. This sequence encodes CATSDSQGSTDTQYF.

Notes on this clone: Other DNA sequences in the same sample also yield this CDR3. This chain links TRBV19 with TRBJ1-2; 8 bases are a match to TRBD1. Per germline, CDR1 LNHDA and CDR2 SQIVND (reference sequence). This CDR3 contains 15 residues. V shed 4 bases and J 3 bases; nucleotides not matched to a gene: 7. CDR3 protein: CASSTQTTGDYGYTF. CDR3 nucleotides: TGTGCCAGTAGTACCCAAACGACAGGGGACTATGGCTACACCTTC.

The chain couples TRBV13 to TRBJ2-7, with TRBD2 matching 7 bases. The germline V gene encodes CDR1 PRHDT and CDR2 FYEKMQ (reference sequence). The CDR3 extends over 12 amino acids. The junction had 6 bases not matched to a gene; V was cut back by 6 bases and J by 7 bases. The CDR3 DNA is TGTGCCAGCAGGGCGGGAGACGGTGAGCAGTACTTC. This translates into CASRAGDGEQYF.

CDR3 nucleotides: TGTGCCAGCAGCCCCCGACTTGACAGGGTCAATGAGCAGTTCTTC. Protein sequence: CASSPRLDRVNEQFF. The chain uses TRBV7-6 and TRBJ2-1, with TRBD1 matching 7 bases. Trimming removed 5 bases from V and 6 bases from J; junction bases left unmatched: 10. CDR3 length equals 15 residues. The germline CDR1 and CDR2 sequences are SGHVS and FNYEAQ.

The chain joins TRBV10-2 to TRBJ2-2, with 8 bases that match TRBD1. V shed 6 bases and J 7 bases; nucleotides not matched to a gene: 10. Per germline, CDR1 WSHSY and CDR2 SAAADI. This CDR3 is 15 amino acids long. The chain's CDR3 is CASSPPDRALGELFF. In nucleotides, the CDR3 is TGCGCCAGCAGCCCCCCGGACAGGGCCCTCGGGGAGCTGTTTTTT.

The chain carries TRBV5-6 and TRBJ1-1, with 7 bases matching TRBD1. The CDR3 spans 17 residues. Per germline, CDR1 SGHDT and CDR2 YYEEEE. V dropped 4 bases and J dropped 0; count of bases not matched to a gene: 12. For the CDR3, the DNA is TGTGCCAGCAGCCCCTTTGAAATACAGGGGATGAACACTGAAGCTTTCTTT. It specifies CASSPFEIQGMNTEAFF.

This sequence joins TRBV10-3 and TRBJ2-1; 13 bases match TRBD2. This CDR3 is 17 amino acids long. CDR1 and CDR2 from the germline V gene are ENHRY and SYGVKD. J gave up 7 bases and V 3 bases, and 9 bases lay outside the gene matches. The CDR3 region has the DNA TGTGCCATCAGTGACCGCCGGACTAGCGGGAGTTCGAATGAGCAGTTCTTC. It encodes CAISDRRTSGSSNEQFF.

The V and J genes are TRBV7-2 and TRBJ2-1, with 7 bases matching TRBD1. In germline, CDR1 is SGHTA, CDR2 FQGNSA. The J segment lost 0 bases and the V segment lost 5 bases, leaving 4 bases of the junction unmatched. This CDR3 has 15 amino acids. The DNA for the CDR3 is TGTGCCAGCAGCCTGGGACAGACCTCCTACAATGAGCAGTTCTTC. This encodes CASSLGQTSYNEQFF.

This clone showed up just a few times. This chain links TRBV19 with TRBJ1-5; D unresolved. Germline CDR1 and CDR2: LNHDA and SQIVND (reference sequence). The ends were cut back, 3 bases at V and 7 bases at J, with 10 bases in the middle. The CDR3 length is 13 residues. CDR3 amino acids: CASSMGGLQPQHF. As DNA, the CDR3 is TGTGCCAGTAGTATGGGAGGACTCCAGCCCCAGCATTTT.